This entry features one TCR beta chain sequence. Its antigen is currently unknown. The data derive from a study of cytomegalovirus exposure and HLA in healthy donors. The study's findings and limits: Later genetic work tied a missense DCLRE1C variant to beta-chain V and J trimming.

A multiplex PCR was run with 60 Vbeta primers and 13 Jbeta primers. Repertoires were generated with immunoSEQ multiplex PCR, while TCRdb's copy carries only in-frame clones and drops some. The sample's table shows approximately 200,000 clones. V was clipped by 1 base and J by 4 bases; unmatched bases: 6. Germline V gives CDR1 SGHTA, CDR2 FQGNSA. This CDR3 comprises 15 residues. The rearrangement joins TRBV7-2 to TRBJ2-7, with TRBD2 matching over 8 bases. The sequencing input was PBMCs. This TCR derives from a boy younger than 18 in good health and CMV-seronegative. CDR3 nucleotides: TGTGCCAGCAGCTTAGGTAGCGGGGTTTCATACGAGCAGTACTTC. Protein sequence: CASSLGSGVSYEQYF.